The 3 T cell receptor beta chains listed next were all sequenced from one sample in a study of cytomegalovirus exposure and HLA in healthy donors. PCR amplification relied on 60 Vbeta primers (plus 13 Jbeta primers). Sequenced by immunoSEQ multiplex PCR; TCRdb stores in-frame clones only, minus some. The sample contains roughly 230,000 clones, 78% of which appear only once. The source material was PBMCs. These receptors were taken from a boy aged 5-17 years in good health and CMV-seronegative.

This clone was found a few times. Germline and junction disagree at one end, which may indicate a read error. The chain has TRBV5-1 and TRBJ1-2, with TRBD1 as a possible D gene (5 bases). The CDR3 consists of 14 residues. The germline V gene encodes CDR1 SGHRS and CDR2 YFSETQ. In DNA form, the CDR3 reads TGCGCCAGCAGCCTGGTGACAGTTTCCTATGGCTACCCCTTC. Its translation: CASSLVTVSYGYPF.

The CDR3 sequence is CASSYQYYREPTF. The CDR3 DNA sequence: TGTGCCAGCAGCTACCAGTATTACAGGGAACCTACCTTC. This chain joins TRBV5-4 and TRBJ1-2, with a weak D call TRBD1 (6 bases). Trimming shortened V by 3 bases and J by 14 bases, and 20 bases separated the two germline ends. CDR3 length: 13 residues. Germline V gene data show CDR1 as SGHNT and CDR2 as YYREEE (reference sequence).

The rearrangement uses TRBV10-3 and TRBJ2-1; 11 bases fit TRBD1. The CDR3 is 14 residues long. CDR1 ENHRY and CDR2 SYGVKD come from the germline V gene. The V and J ends lost 5 bases and 8 bases, in that order; junction bases with no gene match: 5. In DNA, the CDR3 is TGTGCCATCAGTAGGACAGGGGGCGAGGATGAGCAGTTCTTC. It is translated as CAISRTGGEDEQFF.